The clone carrying this TCR beta chain was picked up many times. Antigen unknown. This record belongs to a study of early T cells in non-severe SARS-CoV-2 infection. On the study more broadly: Unsorted whole blood bulk RNA was sequenced, with unpaired chains.

V dropped 4 bases and J dropped 1 base, with 25 bases sitting between them. The CDR3 length is 19 residues. Germline CDR1 is SSHAT and CDR2 is FNYEAQ (reference sequence). Points from the study as a whole: Matching against VDJdb likely underestimated virus-specific expansions, favoring anti-spike CD8.

Each CDR3 protein is one row after TCRdb ran MiXCR on the 5' RACE reads. The sample gives roughly 56,000 distinct CDR3 sequences, approximately 7.6% of which show up once; around 4.2% is in the top ten. The TCR was taken from an adult who was a healthcare worker with PCR-confirmed SARS-CoV-2 infection or an uninfected control (not recorded which). The sample consisted of whole blood. V gene TRBV7-7 combines with J gene TRBJ1-1, with a tentative D call TRBD1 (6 bases). CDR3 in DNA: TGTGCCAGCAGCTACCACAAACGGGGGGCGGATTTGGGGAACACTGAAGCTTTCTTT. Translating it yields CASSYHKRGADLGNTEAFF.